This TCR beta chain originates from a study of cytomegalovirus exposure and HLA in healthy donors. V was pared by 4 bases and J by 2 bases, with 9 bases between. The CDR3 has 12 residues. CDR1 GTSNPN and CDR2 SVGIG come from the germline V gene (reference sequence). Sequencing used immunoSEQ multiplex PCR; TCRdb keeps in-frame clones, though not all of them. This table holds roughly 120,000 clones, approximately 91% found once. This chain joins TRBV30 and TRBJ2-7; D may be TRBD1 (5 bases). The origin of this receptor is a man in his late teens or twenties in good health and CMV-seropositive. The sequencing input was PBMCs. The chain's CDR3 is CAWKAGPYEQYF. The DNA for the CDR3 is TGTGCCTGGAAAGCAGGGCCCTACGAGCAGTACTTC.